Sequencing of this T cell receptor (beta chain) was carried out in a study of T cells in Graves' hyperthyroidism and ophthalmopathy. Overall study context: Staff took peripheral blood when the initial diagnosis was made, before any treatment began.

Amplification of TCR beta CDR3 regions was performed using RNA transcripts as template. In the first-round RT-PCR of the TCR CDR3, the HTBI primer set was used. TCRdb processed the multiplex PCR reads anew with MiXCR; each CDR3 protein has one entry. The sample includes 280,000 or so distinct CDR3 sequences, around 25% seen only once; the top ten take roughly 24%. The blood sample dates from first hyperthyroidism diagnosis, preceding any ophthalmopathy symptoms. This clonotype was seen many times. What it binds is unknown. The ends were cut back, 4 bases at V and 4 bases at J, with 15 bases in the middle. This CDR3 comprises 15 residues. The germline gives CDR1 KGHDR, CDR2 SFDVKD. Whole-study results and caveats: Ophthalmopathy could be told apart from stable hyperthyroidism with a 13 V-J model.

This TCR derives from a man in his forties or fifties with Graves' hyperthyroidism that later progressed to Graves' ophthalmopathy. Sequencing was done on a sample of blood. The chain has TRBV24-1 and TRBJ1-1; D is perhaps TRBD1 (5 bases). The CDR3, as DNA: TGTGCCACCAGTGACCCAGGGTCGGGGGGCACTGAAGCTTTCTTT. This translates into CATSDPGSGGTEAFF.